The 20 T cell receptor beta chains given below trace back to one sample, sequenced in a study of molecular identifiers for immune sequencing clone quantification. TCRdb re-derived calls from the PCR reads in MiXCR, one entry per CDR3 protein. The sample shows about 97,000 distinct CDR3 sequences, 35% of them seen only once. Material: naive CD8+ T cells from blood, with Jurkat cell RNA spiked in. The subset was: FACS-sorted CD8+CD4-CCR7+CD45RA+ naive T cells. The source of these receptors is a human donor in good health. Some libraries in this study had Jurkat cell RNA spiked in.

V is TRBV4-3 and J is TRBJ1-5; no clear D gene. CDR1 is LGHNA, CDR2 YSLEER, per germline. V was cut by 0 bases and J by 0 bases, with 9 bases left in between. The CDR3 sequence is 16 residues long. The CDR3 spells CASSQDYGNSNQPQHF. DNA of the CDR3: TGCGCCAGCAGCCAAGATTATGGAAATAGCAATCAGCCCCAGCATTTT.

As concerns this clonotype: Since a much larger clone is just one base distant, this may be a read error. The chain uses TRBV6-6 and TRBJ1-5, with TRBD1 as a possible D gene (5 bases). CDR3 length: 16 residues. Germline CDR1 and CDR2: MNHNY and SVGAGI (reference sequence). The CDR3 loop is CASSYGAADSNQPQQF. The CDR3 DNA sequence: TGTGCCAGCAGTTACGGGGCAGCGGATAGCAATCAGCCCCAGCAATTT.

This clonotype showed up just once. The V and J genes are TRBV3-1 and TRBJ2-7, with D perhaps matching TRBD2 (5 bases). Trimming took 3 bases from V and 4 from J, leaving 13 bases between them. The CDR3 loop spans 14 amino acids. Germline CDR1 reads LGHDT; CDR2 reads YNNKEL (reference sequence). CDR3 in amino acids: CASSQDSGWYEQYF. DNA of the CDR3: TGTGCCAGCAGCCAGGACTCGGGATGGTACGAGCAGTACTTC.

Comments on this clonotype: A read error may be the cause here, since a much bigger clone is one base away. CDR3 bases: TGCGCCAGCGGGGAGTGGCACAAGCAGTACTTC. Translated: CASGEWHKQYF. V gene TRBV10-2 combines with J gene TRBJ2-7; possibly TRBD2 for D (5 bases). Germline CDR1 and CDR2: WSHSY and SAAADI. CDR3 length: 11 amino acids. Trimming took 8 bases from V and 8 from J, leaving 13 bases between them.

CDR3 nucleotide sequence: TGCGCCAGCAGCCAAGCTTTTAGCGGAGCCTACAATGAGCAGTTCTTC. It is translated as CASSQAFSGAYNEQFF. The chain recombines TRBV4-3 with TRBJ2-1; the D gene is possibly TRBD2 (6 bases). Germline CDR1 and CDR2: LGHNA and YSLEER. V gave up 1 base and J gave up 2 bases, with 12 bases separating them. The CDR3 is 16 residues long.

This clonotype was counted a few times. The V gene is TRBV19, the J gene TRBJ2-5; a weak D match, TRBD2 (7 bases). The CDR3 has 14 residues. Trimming removed 2 bases at V and 4 bases at J, with 11 bases between. The germline CDR1 and CDR2 sequences are LNHDA and SQIVND (reference sequence). The CDR3 loop reads CASSISGTLETQYF. CDR3 coding DNA: TGTGCCAGTAGTATAAGCGGGACACTAGAGACCCAGTACTTC.

There are a few counts of this clonotype. The chain uses TRBV7-9 and TRBJ2-3; no reliable D call. In germline, CDR1 is SEHNR, CDR2 FQNEAQ (reference sequence). The ends were cut back, 4 bases at V and 6 bases at J, with 8 bases in the middle. This CDR3 spans 12 amino acids. The CDR3 here is CASSSAWDTQYF. CDR3 nucleotide sequence: TGTGCCAGCAGCTCGGCGTGGGATACGCAGTATTTT.

This clonotype was counted many times. The genes are TRBV12-3 or TRBV12-4 and TRBJ2-1, with 7 bases that match TRBD2. The CDR3 sequence is 16 residues long. The junction had 9 bases not matched to a gene; V was cut back by 3 bases and J by 4 bases. The CDR3 protein is CASSFDPSGRYNEQFF. The CDR3 nucleotides are TGTGCCAGCAGTTTTGACCCTAGCGGAAGATACAATGAGCAGTTCTTC.

This clonotype was observed a handful of times. The V and J genes are TRBV28 and TRBJ2-5, with no clear D. The CDR3 runs to 13 residues. With 2 bases removed from V and 5 bases from J, the gap between germline ends came to 9 bases. Germline V gives CDR1 MDHEN, CDR2 SYDVKM. CDR3 in amino acids: CASSLVALETQYF. The CDR3 DNA sequence: TGTGCCAGCAGTTTAGTAGCTCTTGAGACCCAGTACTTC.

The rearrangement joins TRBV7-8 to TRBJ2-5; D gene unclear. The germline V and J ends were trimmed by 1 base and 5 bases, with 11 bases remaining between them. Germline V CDR1 and CDR2: SGHVS, FQNEAQ. This CDR3 comprises 14 residues. CDR3 nucleotide sequence: TGTGCCAGCAGCTTAGATAGGGATATCGAGACCCAGTACTTC. Its protein is CASSLDRDIETQYF.

This clonotype was seen repeatedly, ten times or more. This chain connects TRBV5-4 to TRBJ1-1; no definite D call. V lost 5 bases to trimming and J lost 2 bases, with 7 bases between them. Germline V gene sequence: CDR1 SGHNT, CDR2 YYREEE (reference sequence). The length of the CDR3 is 12 residues. CDR3 sequence reads: CASRVGNTEAFF. CDR3 nucleotide sequence: TGTGCCAGCAGAGTGGGTAACACTGAAGCTTTCTTT.

This clonotype was counted ten times or more. This chain uses TRBV12-3 or TRBV12-4 with TRBJ2-3, with D unclear. Trimming shortened V by 2 bases and J by 3 bases, and 9 bases separated the two germline ends. The CDR3 totals 14 residues. The CDR3 sequence is CASSLQATTDTQYF. CDR3 coding DNA: TGTGCCAGCAGTTTACAAGCGACTACAGATACGCAGTATTTT.

This clonotype was seen more than once but under ten times. The chain uses TRBV5-6 and TRBJ1-2; D perhaps matches TRBD1 (5 bases). The CDR3 has 13 residues. V shed 1 base and J shed 8 bases, with 12 bases lying between them. Germline CDR1 SGHDT, CDR2 YYEEEE. The CDR3 DNA is TGTGCCAGCAGCTTGTGGGGGTTGAAAGGCTACACCTTC. Translating gives CASSLWGLKGYTF.

This clonotype appeared a few times. V usage is TRBV10-3 and J usage is TRBJ2-5, with D possibly being TRBD1 (6 bases). Germline V gives CDR1 ENHRY, CDR2 SYGVKD. The V gene lost 6 bases and the J gene lost 2 bases, with 10 bases spanning the gap. This CDR3 region has 13 residues. The chain's CDR3 is CAISPQGQETQYF. The DNA of the CDR3 is TGTGCCATCAGCCCCCAGGGGCAAGAGACCCAGTACTTC.

This clonotype was counted ten times or more. This rearrangement joins TRBV15 to TRBJ2-3; D ambiguous. The CDR3 is made up of 13 amino acids. Germline CDR1 reads LNHNV; CDR2 reads YYDKDF (reference sequence). Trimming left V 5 bases short and J 4 bases short, with 10 bases between. CDR3 bases: TGTGCCACCAGCGTCCGGACGGCAGATACGCAGTATTTT. Protein product: CATSVRTADTQYF.

The chain employs TRBV12-3 or TRBV12-4 and TRBJ1-2; tentative D call: TRBD1 (6 bases). The CDR3 extends over 13 amino acids. V lost 2 bases and J lost 12, with 16 bases in between. As DNA, the CDR3 is TGTGCCAGCAGTTTATGTCCCCGACAGGTCCACACCTTC. It translates to CASSLCPRQVHTF.

In the case of this clonotype: A much more abundant neighbour one base away suggests this may be a read error. The genes are TRBV3-1 and TRBJ2-5; unclear D gene. The CDR3 is 12 residues long. From germline, CDR1 is LGHDT and CDR2 YNNKEL (reference sequence). V lost 2 bases to trimming and J lost 5 bases, with 6 bases between them. This CDR3 reads CASSQIWETQYF. The CDR3 nucleotides read TGTGCCAGCAGCCAAATTTGGGAGACCCAGTACTTC.

To note about this clonotype: Possible read error: a much larger clone is one base away. The chain combines TRBV20-1 with TRBJ2-7, with D perhaps matching TRBD1 (6 bases). The CDR3 is 11 amino acids. From germline, CDR1 is DFQATT and CDR2 SNEGSKA (reference sequence). The CDR3 DNA sequence: TGCGGTGCTAGGGCAGGGGTCGAGCAGTACTTC. It codes for CGARAGVEQYF.

A word on this clonotype: This may be a read error, as it is one base from a much larger clone. The chain is built from TRBV4-3 and TRBJ2-7; D ambiguous. The CDR3 is 14 amino acids. Germline V CDR1 and CDR2: LGHNA, YSLEER. The V end was cut by 0 bases, the J end by 3 bases, with 9 bases between. The CDR3 coding sequence is TGCGCCAGCAGCCAAGAATCGGACGGCTACGAGCAGTACTTC. Its protein product is CASSQESDGYEQYF.

This clonotype was counted a few times. This chain links TRBV6-6 with TRBJ2-2; D gene unclear. The V gene's germline CDR1 is MNHNY and CDR2 SVGAGI (reference sequence). V lost 8 bases and J 2 bases, leaving 18 bases between the germline ends. This CDR3 is 16 amino acids long. In DNA, the CDR3 is TGTGCCAGCGAACTCGTAAAACGGATTAACACCGGGGAGCTGTTTTTT. Amino acid sequence: CASELVKRINTGELFF.